This TCR beta chain was identified during a study of CD8 T cells in Susac syndrome. Overall study context: The sequenced Susac syndrome patients included about six who had clinically active disease and eight or nine who were in remission. At blood draw, Susac syndrome patients were therapy-naive, on corticosteroids, or on intravenous immunoglobulin alone. Study findings and constraints: Where Susac syndrome CD4+ T cell repertoires were concerned, no clonal expansion was evident.

RNA, at about 0.45 to 1 ug, was reverse transcribed with random hexamers. TCRdb fed the immunoSEQ multiplex PCR reads into MiXCR, producing one record per CDR3 protein. The data contain roughly 200,000 distinct CDR3 sequences, around 94% of them singletons. CDR1 is SQVTM, CDR2 ANQGSEA, per germline. The CDR3 length is 13 residues. V was trimmed by 2 bases and J by 6 bases, leaving 13 bases between them. TEMRA cells were FACS-enriched and CD8+ and CD4+ T cells negatively isolated. In the case of this clonotype: The antigen remains unidentified.

The chain links TRBV29-1 to TRBJ2-5; possible D gene TRBD1, 5 bases. Sequenced sample: CD4+ T cells from PBMCs. This receptor was identified in a human donor with Susac syndrome. The CDR3 sequence: CSVESRARKTQYF. CDR3 coding DNA: TGCAGCGTTGAATCCAGGGCTAGAAAGACCCAGTACTTC. Looking up the rest from reference TRBV29-1 and TRBJ2-5 gives the full variable domain: SAVISQKPSRDICQRGTSLTIQCQVDSQVTMMFWYRQQPGQSLTLIATANQGSEATYESGFVIDKFPISRPNLTFSTLTVSNMSPEDSSIYLCSVESRARKTQYFGPGTRLLVL.